The clone carrying this T cell receptor (beta chain) was observed a handful of times. The antigen remains undetermined. Other nucleotide sequences from this sample produce the same CDR3. Sequenced by immunoSEQ multiplex PCR; TCRdb stores in-frame clones only, minus some. The data contain millions of clones, 90% to 95% of them singletons. V was clipped by 2 bases and J by 3 bases; unmatched bases: 0. The germline CDR1 and CDR2 sequences are SGHRS and YFSETQ. The CDR3 contains 13 residues. Researchers partitioned CD4+ cells into CD45RA+ naive and CD45RA-negative memory subsets. This sample was included in a study of shared clonotypes between healthy human individuals. General study results and limits: Naive subsets generally had larger estimated richness than memory subsets.

The clonotype was recovered from a man aged 18 to 29 in good health. Sample: naive CD4+ T cells sorted from blood. Stated subset: CD45RA+ positively selected. The rearrangement joins TRBV5-1 to TRBJ2-3; TRBD1 matches 7 bases. The CDR3 sequence is CASSLQGTDTQYF. The CDR3, as DNA: TGCGCCAGCAGCTTACAGGGGACAGATACGCAGTATTTT.